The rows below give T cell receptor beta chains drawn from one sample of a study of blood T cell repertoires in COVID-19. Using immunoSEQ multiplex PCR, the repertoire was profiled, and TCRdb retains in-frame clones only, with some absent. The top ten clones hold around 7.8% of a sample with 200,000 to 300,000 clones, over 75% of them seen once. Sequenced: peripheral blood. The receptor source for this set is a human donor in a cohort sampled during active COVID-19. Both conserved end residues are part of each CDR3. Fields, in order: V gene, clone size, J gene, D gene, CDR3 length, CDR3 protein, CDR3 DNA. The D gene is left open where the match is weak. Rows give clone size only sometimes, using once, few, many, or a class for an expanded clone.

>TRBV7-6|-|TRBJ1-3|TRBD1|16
CASSLAPGQGYYTIYF
TGTGCCAGCAGCTTAGCCCCGGGACAGGGTTATTACACCATATATTTT
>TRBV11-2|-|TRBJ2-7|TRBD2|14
CASSISGRHYEQYF
TGTGCCAGCAGCATTAGCGGGCGACACTACGAGCAGTACTTC
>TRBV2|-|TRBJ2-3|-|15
CASSTRDFPRDTQYF
TGTGCCAGCAGTACGAGGGACTTCCCGCGGGATACGCAGTATTTT
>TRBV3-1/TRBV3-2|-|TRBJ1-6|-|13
CASSQVLHSPLHF
TGTGCCAGCAGCCAAGTACTACATTCACCCCTCCACTTT
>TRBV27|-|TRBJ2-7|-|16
CASSRGRPTSIYEQYF
TGTGCCAGCAGCCGCGGACGACCAACTAGCATCTACGAGCAGTACTTC
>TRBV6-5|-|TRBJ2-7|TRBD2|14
CASRLLAGVGEQYF
TGTGCCAGCAGACTACTAGCGGGAGTGGGCGAGCAGTACTTC
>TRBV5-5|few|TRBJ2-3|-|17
CASSLAERDKPYDTQYF
TGTGCCAGCAGCTTGGCAGAACGGGACAAACCGTATGATACGCAGTATTTT
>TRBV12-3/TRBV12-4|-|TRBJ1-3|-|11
CASSHGNTIYF
TGTGCCAGCAGCCATGGAAACACCATATATTTT
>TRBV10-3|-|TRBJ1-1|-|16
CAISESISGGGTEAFF
TGTGCCATCAGTGAGTCGATTTCGGGGGGCGGCACTGAAGCTTTCTTT
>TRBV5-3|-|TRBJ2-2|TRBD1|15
CARSTRTGGPGELFF
TGTGCCAGAAGCACCAGGACAGGGGGCCCCGGGGAGCTGTTTTTT
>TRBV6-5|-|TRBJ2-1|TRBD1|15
CASNNKDRAGSEQFF
TGTGCCAGCAATAACAAGGACAGGGCAGGCAGCGAGCAGTTCTTC
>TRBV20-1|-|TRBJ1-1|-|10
CSAQNTEAFF
TGCAGTGCTCAGAACACTGAAGCTTTCTTT
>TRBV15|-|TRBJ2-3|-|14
CATSRAQLADTQYF
TGTGCCACCAGCAGAGCCCAACTCGCAGATACGCAGTATTTT
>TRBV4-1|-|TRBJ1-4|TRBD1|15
CASSQVLTGGEKLFF
TGCGCCAGCAGCCAAGTTCTGACAGGGGGTGAAAAACTGTTTTTT
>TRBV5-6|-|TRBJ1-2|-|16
CASSSLVELVLWGYTF
TGTGCCAGCAGCTCGCTGGTTGAGCTAGTCCTCTGGGGCTACACCTTC
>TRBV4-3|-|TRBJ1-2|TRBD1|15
CASSQEGTGLTGYTF
TGCGCCAGCAGCCAAGAAGGGACAGGGCTTACTGGCTACACCTTC
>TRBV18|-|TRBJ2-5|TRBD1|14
CASSGVRQGKTQYF
TGTGCCAGCTCAGGGGTCCGACAGGGGAAGACCCAGTACTTC
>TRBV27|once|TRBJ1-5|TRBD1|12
CASSDRGQPQHF
TGTGCCAGCAGTGACAGGGGTCAGCCCCAGCATTTT
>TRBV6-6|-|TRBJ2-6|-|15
CASSYLVGGANVLTF
TGTGCCAGCAGTTATTTGGTCGGTGGGGCCAACGTCCTGACTTTC
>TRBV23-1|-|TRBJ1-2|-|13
CASSRRAGDGYTF
TGCGCCAGCAGCCGGAGAGCCGGGGATGGCTACACCTTC
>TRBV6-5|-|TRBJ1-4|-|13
CASSYAHSEKLFF
TGTGCCAGCAGTTACGCGCACAGCGAAAAACTGTTTTTT
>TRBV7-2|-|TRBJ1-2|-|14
CASSLERGKYGYTF
TGTGCCAGCAGCTTAGAGCGAGGGAAGTATGGCTACACCTTC
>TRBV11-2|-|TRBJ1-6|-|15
CASSLDPGGNSPLHF
TGTGCCAGCAGCTTAGACCCAGGTGGAAATTCACCCCTCCACTTT
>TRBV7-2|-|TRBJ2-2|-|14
CASSLDRDTGELFF
TGTGCCAGCAGCTTAGACAGGGACACCGGGGAGCTGTTTTTT
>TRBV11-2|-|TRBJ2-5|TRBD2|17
CASSHEGGLAGVETQYF
TGTGCCAGCAGCCATGAGGGTGGACTAGCGGGGGTTGAGACCCAGTACTTC
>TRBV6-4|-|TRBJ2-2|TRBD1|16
CASSPQGQGWTGELFF
TGTGCCAGCAGCCCCCAGGGACAGGGATGGACCGGGGAGCTGTTTTTT
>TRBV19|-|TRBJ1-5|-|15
CAKSWCGGRDQPQHF
TGTGCCAAGAGTTGGTGCGGGGGGCGCGATCAGCCCCAGCATTTT
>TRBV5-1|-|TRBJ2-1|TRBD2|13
CASSLVTSGWQFF
TGCGCCAGCAGCTTGGTAACTAGCGGGTGGCAGTTCTTC
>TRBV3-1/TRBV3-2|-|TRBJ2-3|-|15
CASSPLPYGADTQYF
TGTGCCAGCAGCCCCCTCCCCTACGGGGCAGATACGCAGTATTTT
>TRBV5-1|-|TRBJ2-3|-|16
CASSWERLTSTDTQYF
TGCGCCAGCAGCTGGGAGCGGCTGACTAGCACAGATACGCAGTATTTT
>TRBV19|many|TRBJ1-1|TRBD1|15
CASSSSGQANTEAFF
TGTGCCAGTAGTTCCTCCGGACAGGCGAACACTGAAGCTTTCTTT
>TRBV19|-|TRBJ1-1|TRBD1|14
CASSRAGGNTEAFF
TGTGCCAGTAGTCGGGCAGGGGGGAACACTGAAGCTTTCTTT
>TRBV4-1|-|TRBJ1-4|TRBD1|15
CASSQAGTGDEKLFF
TGCGCCAGCAGCCAAGCCGGGACAGGGGATGAAAAACTGTTTTTT
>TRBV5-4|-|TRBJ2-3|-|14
CASSLGGFADTQYF
TGTGCCAGCAGCTTGGGCGGGTTCGCAGATACGCAGTATTTT
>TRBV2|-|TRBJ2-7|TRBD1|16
CASSGTGVGRSYEQYF
TGTGCCAGCAGTGGAACAGGGGTGGGAAGGTCCTACGAGCAGTACTTC
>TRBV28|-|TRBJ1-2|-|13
CASSLPQSYGYTF
TGTGCCAGCAGTTTACCCCAATCCTATGGCTACACCTTC
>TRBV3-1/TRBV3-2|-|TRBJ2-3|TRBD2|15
CASSQALAGGDTQYF
TGTGCCAGCAGCCAAGCCCTAGCGGGGGGTGATACGCAGTATTTT
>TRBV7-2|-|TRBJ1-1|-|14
CASSPLGLGRGAFF
TGTGCCAGCAGCCCCCTCGGTTTAGGTCGCGGAGCTTTCTTT
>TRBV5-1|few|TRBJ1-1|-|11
CASRGGTEAFF
TGCGCCTCCCGCGGGGGCACTGAAGCTTTCTTT
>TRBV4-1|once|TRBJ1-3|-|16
CASSQEGTISGNTIYF
TGCGCCAGCAGCCAAGAAGGTACTATCTCTGGAAACACCATATATTTT
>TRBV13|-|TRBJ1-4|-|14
CASSLASRGEKLFF
TGTGCCAGCAGCTTAGCATCCAGGGGTGAAAAACTGTTTTTT
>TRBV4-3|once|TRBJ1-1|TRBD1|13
CASSHDRAPEAFF
TGCGCCAGCAGCCATGACAGGGCCCCTGAAGCTTTCTTT
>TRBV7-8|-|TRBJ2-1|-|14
CASTSARGYHEQFF
TGTGCCAGCACCAGTGCTCGGGGTTACCATGAGCAGTTCTTC
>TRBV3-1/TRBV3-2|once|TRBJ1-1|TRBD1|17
CASSQEARRGMNTEAFF
TGTGCCAGCAGCCAAGAAGCGCGCAGGGGGATGAACACTGAAGCTTTCTTT
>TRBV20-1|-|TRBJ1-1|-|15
CSASLIQGGNTEAFF
TGCAGTGCTAGTCTGATTCAAGGCGGGAACACTGAAGCTTTCTTT
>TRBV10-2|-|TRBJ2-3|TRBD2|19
CASRTGLAGGPMGSDTQYF
TGCGCCAGCAGAACCGGACTAGCGGGGGGGCCGATGGGGTCAGATACGCAGTATTTT
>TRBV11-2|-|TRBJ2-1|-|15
CASSFGGSSYNEQFF
TGTGCCAGCAGCTTCGGTGGTAGCTCCTACAATGAGCAGTTCTTC
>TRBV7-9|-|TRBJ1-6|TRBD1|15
CASGVQGAANSPLHF
TGTGCCAGCGGCGTACAGGGGGCCGCTAATTCACCCCTCCACTTT